This record looks at one T cell receptor beta chain sequence and its context. Its antigen is as yet unknown. Between the trimmed V and J ends, which lost 3 bases and 1 base, there was a span of 5 bases. This CDR3 is 12 amino acids long. The germline CDR1 and CDR2 sequences are SGHDT and YYEEEE. These data originate in a study of OX40 agonist ivuxolimab in advanced cancers. About the research overall: In three patients, partial responses were observed, one with hepatocellular carcinoma and two with cutaneous melanoma. Whole-study findings and limits: By week 6 at 0.1 to 3.0 mg/kg, blood CD4+ and CD8+ T cells had expanded clonally. Expanded clones were, on average, more numerous in CD8+ T cells than in CD4+.

Repertoires were generated with immunoSEQ multiplex PCR, while TCRdb's copy carries only in-frame clones and drops some. This sample has 15,000 to 20,000 clones, with roughly 84% found just once. Source: CD4+ or CD8+ T cells sorted from blood, taken in a trial of the OX40 agonist ivuxolimab. This chain connects TRBV5-6 to TRBJ2-7, with unresolved D. The receptor's source is an adult with an advanced solid tumor such as melanoma, head and neck, liver or kidney cancer. The chain's CDR3 is CASSWASYEQYF. CDR3 coding DNA: TGTGCCAGCAGCTGGGCATCCTACGAGCAGTACTTC.